This T cell receptor (beta chain) was observed in a study of T cells expressing NK-cell markers. As to this clonotype: The antigen is unknown.

TCRdb re-called the 5' RACE reads; every CDR3 protein appears as one record, without DNA. This sample's table has 400,000 to 500,000 distinct CDR3 sequences. CDR3 length: 14 amino acids. Study-level findings and limits: Specificity for HCMV among expanded NKG2C+ T cell clones was not established.

The TCR comes from a woman aged 18-69 years in good health. This rearrangement joins TRBV12-3 or TRBV12-4 to TRBJ1-5; the TRBD1 assignment by TCRdb is unverifiable without DNA. The sequenced sample was blood T cells: a sorted CD56 or NKG2C T cell subset, CD4+ or CD8+ T cells, or bulk PBMC T cells (not recorded which). The CDR3 sequence is CASSLGTGYQPQHF.